This T cell receptor (beta chain) was recovered during a study of T cell responses to AZD1222 COVID-19 vaccine. Whole-study results and caveats: It was only after the peak T cell response that any repertoires were sampled. Clonal diversity was possibly underestimated, and white British individuals and females predominated among donors. Elevations in Spike-specific TCR breadth and depth followed administration of two AZD1222 doses.

Profiled with immunoSEQ multiplex PCR; TCRdb holds only in-frame clones, not every one. The sample yields over 150,000 clones, 80% to 95% seen once. Concerning this clone: Its antigen is currently unknown.

The source is an adult who received the MenACWY meningococcal vaccine as a control. The sequencing used peripheral blood, collected 28 days after the second dose of the MenACWY control vaccine.

The CDR3 coding sequence is TGCAGTGCTAGTCCCCCGCTGAGGGGAGGATATGGCTACACCTTC. It translates to CSASPPLRGGYGYTF. The J gene is TRBJ1-2, the V gene TRBV20-1; D is perhaps TRBD1 (5 bases). V was cut by 3 bases and J by 5 bases, with 19 bases left in between. The CDR3 has 15 amino acids. Germline V gives CDR1 DFQATT, CDR2 SNEGSKA (reference sequence).